A single sample is the source of the 14 T cell receptor beta chains below, sequenced in a study of beta chain features in type 1 diabetes. The study reverse transcribed the entire isolated RNA, so it sequenced expressed TCRB transcripts. Some clones are missing from TCRdb's copy, which holds only in-frame ones; the method was immunoSEQ multiplex PCR. The sample gives about 620,000 clones, roughly 15% of which show up once; around 0.1% is in the top ten. Sample: naive CD4+ T cells from blood. The receptors originated from a man aged 18 to 30 in good health.

In its sample, this clone was seen a few times. The chain employs TRBV7-2 and TRBJ2-7; D may correspond to TRBD1 or TRBD2 (5 bases each). Trimming took off 1 base at V and 2 bases at J, with 9 bases between the two ends. The CDR3 consists of 14 residues. CDR1 and CDR2 from the germline V gene are SGHTA and FQGNSA. The CDR3 sequence is CASSLVGVTYEQYF. The CDR3 DNA reads as TGTGCCAGCAGCTTAGTGGGGGTAACCTACGAGCAGTACTTC.

The V gene is TRBV18, the J gene TRBJ2-1, with TRBD1 as a possible D gene (6 bases). There are 16 residues in the CDR3. Per germline, CDR1 KGHSH and CDR2 LQKENI. V was trimmed by 1 base and J by 5 bases, leaving 15 bases between them. This CDR3 reads CASSPLDRPGHNEQFF. For the CDR3, the DNA is TGTGCCAGCTCACCACTCGACAGGCCTGGCCACAATGAGCAGTTCTTC.

This clone has only a few counts. The rearrangement links TRBV29-1 to TRBJ2-7; 11 bases fit TRBD1. Germline-derived CDR1 and CDR2 are SQVTM and ANQGSEA. The CDR3 runs 14 residues. The V segment lost 7 bases and the J segment 7 bases; nucleotides outside the gene matches: 12. CDR3 amino acids: CSAGVGTGGREQYF. Written as DNA, the CDR3 is TGCAGCGCTGGGGTCGGGACAGGGGGTCGGGAGCAGTACTTC.

The CDR3 is CSVTPRSPGIYGYTF. CDR3 coding DNA: TGCAGCGTTACCCCTCGGAGCCCAGGAATTTATGGCTACACCTTC. V usage is TRBV29-1 and J usage is TRBJ1-2; D unclear. This CDR3 has 15 amino acids. V shed 5 bases and J shed 5 bases, with 21 bases lying between them. The germline V gene encodes CDR1 SQVTM and CDR2 ANQGSEA. Full variable domain (rest looked up from reference TRBV29-1 and TRBJ1-2): SAVISQKPSRDICQRGTSLTIQCQVDSQVTMMFWYRQQPGQSLTLIATANQGSEATYESGFVIDKFPISRPNLTFSTLTVSNMSPEDSSIYLCSVTPRSPGIYGYTFGSGTRLTVV.

This clone appeared many times. The rearrangement joins TRBV7-9 to TRBJ2-1, with 8 bases identical to TRBD2. CDR1 and CDR2 from the germline V gene are SEHNR and FQNEAQ (reference sequence). The junction had 7 bases not matched to a gene; V was cut back by 8 bases and J by 4 bases. The CDR3 spans 14 residues. The CDR3 region is CASSMASGYNEQFF. For the CDR3, the DNA is TGTGCCAGCTCCATGGCTAGCGGGTACAATGAGCAGTTCTTC.

This clone turned up a few times. The chain employs TRBV4-1 and TRBJ1-4, with D possibly matching TRBD1 (6 bases). The CDR3 spans 17 residues. Germline V lookup: CDR1 MGHRA, CDR2 YSYEKL. Trimming left V 3 bases short and J 3 bases short, with 17 bases between. The CDR3 nucleotides read TGCGCCAGCAGCCAGATGAGGGGGATCAAGGCTAATGAAAAACTGTTTTTT. Amino acid sequence: CASSQMRGIKANEKLFF.

The V gene is TRBV29-1, the J gene TRBJ2-1, with D hard to call. V lost 6 bases, J lost 2 bases, and 5 bases lay in between. From germline, CDR1 is SQVTM and CDR2 ANQGSEA. CDR3 length equals 11 residues. CDR3 loop: CSVFPYNEQFF. The CDR3 DNA sequence: TGCAGCGTCTTTCCCTACAATGAGCAGTTCTTC.

The rearrangement joins TRBV5-5 to TRBJ2-6; D uncertain. The CDR3 runs to 16 residues. Trimming stripped 0 bases from V and 0 bases from J, with 7 bases between. Germline V gene sequence: CDR1 SGHKS, CDR2 YYEKEE (reference sequence). The DNA of the CDR3 is TGTGCCAGCAGCTTGGATCCCCGCTCTGGGGCCAACGTCCTGACTTTC. As protein: CASSLDPRSGANVLTF.

This clone was recorded a few times. V and J are TRBV7-3 and TRBJ1-2; the D is unclear. V lost 2 bases and J lost 4, with 14 bases in between. Germline CDR1 and CDR2: SGHTA and FQGTGA. CDR3 size: 15 residues. The CDR3, as DNA: TGTGCCAGCAGCTTAGGGAAAGGTCGTGTCTATGGCTACACCTTC. This gives the protein CASSLGKGRVYGYTF.

This chain joins TRBV28 and TRBJ2-1; no reliable D call. The CDR3 totals 15 residues. V lost 3 bases, J lost 3 bases, and 12 bases lay in between. The germline V gene has CDR1 MDHEN and CDR2 SYDVKM. CDR3 DNA sequence: TGTGCCAGCAGTTTTAGGGCGACACTCTACAATGAGCAGTTCTTC. Protein sequence: CASSFRATLYNEQFF.

This clone appeared a few times. One end of the junction does not line up with germline, which may come from a read error. V gene TRBV29-1 combines with J gene TRBJ1-5, with a tentative D call TRBD1 (6 bases). CDR3 length equals 14 residues. CDR1 is SQVTM and CDR2 is ANQGSEA in the germline V gene. The CDR3 sequence is CSVAVTGTNQPQHF. The CDR3 DNA reads TGCAGCGTTGCCGTGACAGGAACAAATCAACCCCAGCATTTT.

Turning to this clone: The same CDR3 is also encoded by other DNA sequences in this sample. The rearrangement links TRBV7-2 to TRBJ2-1; D not certain. CDR3 size: 13 residues. Germline CDR1 is SGHTA and CDR2 is FQGNSA. The ends were cut back, 3 bases at V and 0 bases at J, with 3 bases in the middle. CDR3 DNA sequence: TGTGCCAGCAGCTTGAGCTCCTACAATGAGCAGTTCTTC. Translated, it gives CASSLSSYNEQFF.

The chain combines TRBV9 with TRBJ2-1, with D possibly TRBD2 on 6 matching bases. The CDR3 spans 16 residues. Per the germline V gene, CDR1 is SGDLS and CDR2 is YYNGEE. V lost 3 bases and J 3 bases, leaving 16 bases between the germline ends. This CDR3 is CASSATPSVYYNEQFF. DNA of the CDR3: TGTGCCAGCAGCGCAACCCCTAGCGTTTACTACAATGAGCAGTTCTTC.

This clone was seen a few times. The same CDR3 can be traced to other DNA sequences in this sample. V gene TRBV7-2 combines with J gene TRBJ2-7; 15 nucleotides match TRBD2. Germline-derived CDR1 and CDR2 are SGHTA and FQGNSA. The CDR3 contains 15 residues. The junction had 3 bases not matched to a gene; V was cut back by 5 bases and J by 4 bases. The chain's CDR3 is CASSRTSGGAYEQYF. The CDR3 bases are TGTGCCAGCAGCCGGACTAGCGGGGGGGCATACGAGCAGTACTTC.